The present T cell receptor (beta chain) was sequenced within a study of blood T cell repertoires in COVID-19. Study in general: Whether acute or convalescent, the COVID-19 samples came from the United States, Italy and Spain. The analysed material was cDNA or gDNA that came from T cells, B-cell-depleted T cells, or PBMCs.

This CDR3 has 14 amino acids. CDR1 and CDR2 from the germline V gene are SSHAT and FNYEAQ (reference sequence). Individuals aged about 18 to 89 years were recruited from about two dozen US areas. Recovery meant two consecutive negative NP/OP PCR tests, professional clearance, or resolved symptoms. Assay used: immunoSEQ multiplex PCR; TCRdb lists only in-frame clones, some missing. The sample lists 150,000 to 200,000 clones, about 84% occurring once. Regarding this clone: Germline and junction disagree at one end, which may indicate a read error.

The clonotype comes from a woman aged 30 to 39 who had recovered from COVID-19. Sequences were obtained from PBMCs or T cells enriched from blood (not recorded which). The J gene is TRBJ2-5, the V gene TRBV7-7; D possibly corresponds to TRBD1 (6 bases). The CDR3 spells CASSLEQGMETQYF. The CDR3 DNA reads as TGTGCTAGCAGCTTAGAACAGGGCATGGAGACCCAGTACTTC.